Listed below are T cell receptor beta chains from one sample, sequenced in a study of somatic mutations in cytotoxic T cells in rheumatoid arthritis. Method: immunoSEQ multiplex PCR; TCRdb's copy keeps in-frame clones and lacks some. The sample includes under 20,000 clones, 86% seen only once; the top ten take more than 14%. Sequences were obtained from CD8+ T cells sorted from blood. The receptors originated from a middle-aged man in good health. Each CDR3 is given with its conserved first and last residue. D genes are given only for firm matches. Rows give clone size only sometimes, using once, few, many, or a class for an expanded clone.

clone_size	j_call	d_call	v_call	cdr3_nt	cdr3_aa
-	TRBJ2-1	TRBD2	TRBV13	TGTGCCAGCAGCCCGCGTAGCGGGAGCGTGAGGAATGAGCAGTTCTTC	CASSPRSGSVRNEQFF
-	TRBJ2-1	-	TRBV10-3	TGTGCCATCAGTGCGCCGGGCAATGAGCAGTTCTTC	CAISAPGNEQFF
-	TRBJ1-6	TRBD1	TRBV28	TGTGCCAGCAGTCTGCCCATGGGACAGCCCTATAATTCACCCCTCCACTTT	CASSLPMGQPYNSPLHF
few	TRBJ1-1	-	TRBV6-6	TGTGCCAGCAGGGACGGTAACACTGAAGCTTTCTTT	CASRDGNTEAFF
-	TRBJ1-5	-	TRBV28	TGTGCCAGCAGTCTTCTAGGCAGGTATAGCAATCAGCCCCAGCATTTT	CASSLLGRYSNQPQHF
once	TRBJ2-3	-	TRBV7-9	TGTGCCAGCAGCTTGGGTCTGGGACGGCGCACAGATACGCAGTATTTT	CASSLGLGRRTDTQYF
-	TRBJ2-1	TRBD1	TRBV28	TGTGCCAGCACCGGGACAGGGACTCTAAATGAGCAGTTCTTC	CASTGTGTLNEQFF
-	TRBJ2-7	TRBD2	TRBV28	TGTGCCAGCAGTTTTGGCGGGAGCTACGAGCAGTACTTC	CASSFGGSYEQYF
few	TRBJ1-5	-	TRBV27	TGTGCCAGCAGTTTGAACAGGGTCAATCAGCCCCAGCATTTT	CASSLNRVNQPQHF
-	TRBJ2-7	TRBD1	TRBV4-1	TGCGCCAGCAGCCAAGATCGGACAGGGCCCGAGCAGTACTTC	CASSQDRTGPEQYF
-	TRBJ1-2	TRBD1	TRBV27	TGTGCCAGCAGCTCCGGGACAGGGTTTGGTGGCTACACCTTC	CASSSGTGFGGYTF
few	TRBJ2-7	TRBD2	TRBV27	TGTGCCAGCAGTTTTCATTCAGAATGGGGGACTAGCGGCTACGAGCAGTACTTC	CASSFHSEWGTSGYEQYF
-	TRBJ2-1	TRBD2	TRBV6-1	TGTGCCAGCAGTGAAGGTTTCCATCGTCTAGCGGGGGGGCAGTTCTTC	CASSEGFHRLAGGQFF
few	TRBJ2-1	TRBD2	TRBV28	TGTGCCAGCAGAAGACATCCGGGACTAGCGGGAGGTAAATACAATGAGCAGTTCTTC	CASRRHPGLAGGKYNEQFF
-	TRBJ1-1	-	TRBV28	TGTGCCAGCAGTTCCTACTCTGACAGATCTGAAGCTTTCTTT	CASSSYSDRSEAFF
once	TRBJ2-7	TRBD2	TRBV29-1	TGCAGCGTTGAAGGTGGTCTAGCGGGGGCGGCCTACGAGCAGTACTTC	CSVEGGLAGAAYEQYF
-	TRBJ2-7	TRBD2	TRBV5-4	TGTGCCAGCAGCTTGGCGGCCCGGGGGGTGTACGAGCAGTACTTC	CASSLAARGVYEQYF
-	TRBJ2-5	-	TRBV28	TGTGCCAGCAGTTTCGGAGAGACCCAGTACTTC	CASSFGETQYF
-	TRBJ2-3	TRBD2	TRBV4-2	TGTGCCAGCAGCCAACTAGCGGGAGGCCTGAGCACAGATACGCAGTATTTT	CASSQLAGGLSTDTQYF
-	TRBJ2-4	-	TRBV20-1	TGCAGCACACTAGCAAACATTCAGTACTTC	CSTLANIQYF
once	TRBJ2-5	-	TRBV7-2	TGTGCCAGCAGCTTATTGGGGGCCCAAGAGACCCAGTACTTC	CASSLLGAQETQYF
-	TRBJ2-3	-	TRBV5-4	TGTGCCAGCAGCTTGGACGGGCTCGGGCAGGGTACGCAGTATTTT	CASSLDGLGQGTQYF